A selection of T cell receptor beta chains follows, all from one sample in a study of T cell repertoires in cytomegalovirus infection. MiXCR, applied by TCRdb to the reads, yields one record per CDR3 protein. The data contain just over 300,000 distinct CDR3 sequences, roughly a sixth of them singletons. Material for sequencing was PBMCs. The receptors originated from a human donor in good health (CMV status not recorded). Some clones in this sample may be carry-over from other donors' samples. CDR3s include the opening cysteine and the closing phenylalanine or tryptophan. D genes are given only for firm matches. Rows may omit the clone size; those that give it use once, few, many or a size class.

J: TRBJ2-3
size: -
V: TRBV2
D: TRBD1
CDR3: CASTRTGDTTDTQYF
DNA: TGTGCCAGCACCAGGACAGGGGATACCACAGATACGCAGTATTTT

J: TRBJ1-5
size: -
V: TRBV29-1
D: TRBD1
CDR3: CSALTGGNQPQHF
DNA: TGCAGCGCCTTGACAGGGGGCAATCAGCCCCAGCATTTT

J: TRBJ1-5
size: many
V: TRBV7-2
D: TRBD1
CDR3: CASSLEGTGYQPQHF
DNA: TGTGCCAGCAGCTTAGAGGGGACAGGGTATCAGCCCCAGCATTTT

J: TRBJ1-1
size: -
V: TRBV12-3/TRBV12-4
D: -
CDR3: CASSAVLMNTEAFF
DNA: TGTGCCAGCAGCGCAGTCCTCATGAACACTGAAGCTTTCTTT

J: TRBJ2-1
size: -
V: TRBV20-1
D: TRBD2
CDR3: CSASRAGGHYEQFF
DNA: TGCAGTGCTAGTCGGGCGGGGGGGCATTATGAGCAGTTCTTC

J: TRBJ2-7
size: few
V: TRBV20-1
D: TRBD2
CDR3: CSASSGGASYEQYF
DNA: TGCAGTGCTAGTAGCGGGGGGGCTAGTTACGAGCAGTACTTC

J: TRBJ1-4
size: -
V: TRBV29-1
D: -
CDR3: CSVARSREKLFF
DNA: TGCAGCGTTGCCAGGTCCAGGGAAAAACTGTTTTTT

J: TRBJ2-5
size: many
V: TRBV7-6
D: -
CDR3: CASSLTDSETQYF
DNA: TGTGCCAGCAGCCTGACAGATTCCGAGACCCAGTACTTC

J: TRBJ1-5
size: -
V: TRBV12-3/TRBV12-4
D: -
CDR3: CASSLQQYQPQHF
DNA: TGTGCCAGCAGTTTACAGCAATATCAGCCCCAGCATTTT

J: TRBJ2-3
size: -
V: TRBV18
D: TRBD1
CDR3: CASSPNRQGAWADTQYF
DNA: TGTGCCAGCTCACCAAATCGACAGGGGGCGTGGGCAGATACGCAGTATTTT

J: TRBJ2-2
size: many
V: TRBV7-2
D: TRBD2
CDR3: CASSLESGGAFIGELFF
DNA: TGTGCCAGCAGCTTAGAAAGCGGGGGGGCATTCATCGGGGAGCTGTTTTTT

J: TRBJ2-2
size: -
V: TRBV19
D: -
CDR3: CASRTIGTGLTGELFF
DNA: TGTGCCAGTAGGACGATCGGGACGGGACTTACCGGGGAGCTGTTTTTT

J: TRBJ1-1
size: many
V: TRBV19
D: -
CDR3: CASSDQQGNTEAFF
DNA: TGTGCCAGTAGCGACCAACAGGGAAACACTGAAGCTTTCTTT

J: TRBJ1-1
size: -
V: TRBV28
D: -
CDR3: CASPRRAGDTEAFF
DNA: TGTGCCAGCCCCCGAAGGGCAGGGGACACTGAAGCTTTCTTT

J: TRBJ2-6
size: many
V: TRBV12-3/TRBV12-4
D: -
CDR3: CASSFSPFSGANVLTF
DNA: TGTGCCAGCAGTTTTAGCCCGTTCTCTGGGGCCAACGTCCTGACTTTC

J: TRBJ1-1
size: few
V: TRBV5-1
D: -
CDR3: CASSRVPDSSNTEAFF
DNA: TGCGCCAGCAGCCGCGTTCCCGACAGCTCGAACACTGAAGCTTTCTTT

J: TRBJ2-7
size: -
V: TRBV12-3/TRBV12-4
D: TRBD1
CDR3: CASSLRDRGTSEQYF
DNA: TGTGCCAGCAGCCTCCGGGACAGGGGTACGTCCGAGCAGTACTTC

J: TRBJ1-1
size: few
V: TRBV7-2
D: -
CDR3: CASSLTGPAFF
DNA: TGTGCCAGCAGCCTAACGGGGCCAGCTTTCTTT

J: TRBJ2-6
size: many
V: TRBV7-2
D: -
CDR3: CASSGAGANVLTF
DNA: TGTGCCAGCAGCGGTGCTGGGGCCAACGTCCTGACTTTC

J: TRBJ1-2
size: few
V: TRBV19
D: -
CDR3: CASTKATGIAGNYGYTF
DNA: TGTGCCAGTACCAAGGCCACAGGGATTGCTGGGAACTATGGCTACACCTTC

J: TRBJ1-1
size: many
V: TRBV12-3/TRBV12-4
D: TRBD1
CDR3: CASSGMTGTTEAFF
DNA: TGTGCCAGCAGTGGAATGACAGGGACCACTGAAGCTTTCTTT

J: TRBJ2-7
size: many
V: TRBV4-1
D: TRBD1
CDR3: CASSHTDREDEQYF
DNA: TGCGCCAGCAGCCATACGGACAGGGAGGACGAGCAGTACTTC

J: TRBJ2-2
size: -
V: TRBV11-3
D: -
CDR3: CASSHGGIHGELFF
DNA: TGTGCCAGCAGCCACGGAGGGATCCACGGGGAGCTGTTTTTT

J: TRBJ2-5
size: few
V: TRBV5-6
D: -
CDR3: CASRLVSRGGHQYF
DNA: TGTGCCAGCAGACTGGTGTCAAGAGGGGGACATCAGTACTTC

J: TRBJ1-1
size: many
V: TRBV7-2
D: -
CDR3: CASSLERQNTEAFF
DNA: TGTGCCAGCAGCTTAGAGCGACAGAACACTGAAGCTTTCTTT

J: TRBJ1-6
size: -
V: TRBV28
D: TRBD1
CDR3: CASSSHRGFFLSPPLHF
DNA: TGTGCCAGCAGTTCCCACAGGGGTTTCTTTCTAAGTCCACCCCTCCACTTT

J: TRBJ2-5
size: -
V: TRBV6-6
D: TRBD2
CDR3: CASSVAGNQETQYF
DNA: TGTGCCAGCAGTGTAGCGGGTAACCAAGAGACCCAGTACTTC

J: TRBJ1-6
size: many
V: TRBV7-9
D: -
CDR3: CASSTGNSPLHF
DNA: TGTGCCAGCAGTACAGGGAATTCACCCCTCCACTTT

J: TRBJ2-5
size: many
V: TRBV7-3
D: -
CDR3: CASSSQGGNGETQYF
DNA: TGTGCCAGCAGCTCTCAAGGGGGTAACGGGGAGACCCAGTACTTC

J: TRBJ2-5
size: medium-sized
V: TRBV27
D: -
CDR3: CASSQGNRETQYF
DNA: TGTGCCAGCAGCCAGGGAAACCGAGAGACCCAGTACTTC

J: TRBJ2-7
size: -
V: TRBV28
D: TRBD1
CDR3: CASLSGTGSYEQYF
DNA: TGTGCCAGCCTATCCGGGACAGGGTCCTACGAGCAGTACTTC

J: TRBJ2-7
size: many
V: TRBV4-1
D: -
CDR3: CASSLGQHSYEQYF
DNA: TGCGCCAGCAGCCTTGGGCAGCACTCCTACGAGCAGTACTTC

J: TRBJ2-6
size: few
V: TRBV4-1
D: -
CDR3: CASSQNSGANVLTF
DNA: TGCGCCAGCAGCCAGAACTCTGGGGCCAACGTCCTGACTTTC

J: TRBJ2-1
size: -
V: TRBV20-1
D: TRBD2
CDR3: CSARAGLAKEEQFF
DNA: TGCAGTGCTAGAGCCGGACTAGCGAAGGAAGAGCAGTTCTTC

J: TRBJ1-2
size: many
V: TRBV7-2
D: -
CDR3: CASRQVQGKMEGYTF
DNA: TGTGCCAGCAGACAAGTACAGGGAAAGATGGAGGGCTACACCTTC

J: TRBJ2-3
size: few
V: TRBV7-2
D: TRBD2
CDR3: CASSVRLAPSTDTQYF
DNA: TGTGCCAGCAGCGTCAGACTAGCGCCAAGCACAGATACGCAGTATTTT

J: TRBJ2-5
size: -
V: TRBV20-1
D: TRBD2
CDR3: CSAPLAGGRETQYF
DNA: TGCAGTGCCCCCCTAGCGGGGGGGCGGGAGACCCAGTACTTC

J: TRBJ2-2
size: few
V: TRBV12-3/TRBV12-4
D: -
CDR3: CASSAQVHYDTGELFF
DNA: TGTGCCAGCAGTGCCCAAGTGCATTATGACACCGGGGAGCTGTTTTTT

J: TRBJ2-1
size: few
V: TRBV7-6
D: TRBD1
CDR3: CASSLRQGANEQFF
DNA: TGTGCCAGCAGCTTACGTCAGGGGGCCAATGAGCAGTTCTTC

J: TRBJ2-5
size: many
V: TRBV7-2
D: -
CDR3: CASSLGQGPWETQYF
DNA: TGTGCCAGCAGCTTAGGTCAGGGCCCGTGGGAGACCCAGTACTTC

J: TRBJ2-3
size: many
V: TRBV7-2
D: -
CDR3: CASSSTRGTDTQYF
DNA: TGTGCCAGCAGCTCTACCCGGGGCACAGATACGCAGTATTTT

J: TRBJ2-3
size: many
V: TRBV14
D: -
CDR3: CASSQHNPILGDRTDTQYF
DNA: TGTGCCAGCAGCCAACACAACCCGATATTGGGGGACCGCACAGATACGCAGTATTTT

J: TRBJ1-2
size: -
V: TRBV2
D: -
CDR3: CAGTGLRGYTF
DNA: TGTGCCGGCACAGGGCTGAGAGGCTACACCTTC

J: TRBJ1-2
size: few
V: TRBV7-6
D: -
CDR3: CASSSDEHWNYGYTF
DNA: TGTGCCAGCAGCTCCGATGAACATTGGAACTATGGCTACACCTTC

J: TRBJ1-5
size: -
V: TRBV2
D: -
CDR3: CASATQGNQPQHF
DNA: TGTGCCAGCGCCACGCAAGGGAATCAGCCCCAGCATTTT

J: TRBJ2-2
size: many
V: TRBV6-6
D: -
CDR3: CASTLGPSGELFF
DNA: TGTGCCAGCACCCTAGGCCCCTCCGGGGAGCTGTTTTTT

J: TRBJ1-1
size: -
V: TRBV12-3/TRBV12-4
D: -
CDR3: CASIGVTEAFF
DNA: TGTGCCAGCATAGGGGTCACTGAAGCTTTCTTT

J: TRBJ2-4
size: many
V: TRBV7-2
D: -
CDR3: CASSSYGGLGNIQYF
DNA: TGTGCCAGCAGCTCCTACGGGGGGCTTGGAAACATTCAGTACTTC

J: TRBJ1-6
size: -
V: TRBV6-1
D: -
CDR3: CASSVDSRKLSSYNSPLHF
DNA: TGTGCCAGCAGTGTCGACAGTCGGAAGCTGAGCTCCTATAATTCACCCCTCCACTTT

J: TRBJ1-1
size: few
V: TRBV20-1
D: -
CDR3: CSARVPGNSNTEAFF
DNA: TGCAGTGCTAGGGTACCGGGAAATTCGAACACTGAAGCTTTCTTT

J: TRBJ2-1
size: -
V: TRBV27
D: -
CDR3: CASSLDVAPYNEQFF
DNA: TGTGCCAGCAGTCTCGACGTAGCACCCTACAATGAGCAGTTCTTC

J: TRBJ2-7
size: many
V: TRBV7-2
D: -
CDR3: CASSLGRGQDYEQYF
DNA: TGTGCCAGCAGCTTAGGCAGGGGTCAAGACTACGAGCAGTACTTC

J: TRBJ2-7
size: few
V: TRBV28
D: -
CDR3: CASSLSGTLNYEQYF
DNA: TGTGCCAGCAGTTTATCAGGGACACTAAACTACGAGCAGTACTTC

J: TRBJ2-1
size: -
V: TRBV6-5
D: TRBD1
CDR3: CASRPGTAEGSYNEQFF
DNA: TGTGCCAGCAGACCCGGGACAGCAGAAGGCTCCTACAATGAGCAGTTCTTC

J: TRBJ2-7
size: -
V: TRBV20-1
D: TRBD1
CDR3: CSAPEGQSYEQYF
DNA: TGCAGTGCTCCAGAGGGACAGTCCTACGAGCAGTACTTC

J: TRBJ2-6
size: -
V: TRBV28
D: -
CDR3: CASTLHNRFLHSGANVLTF
DNA: TGTGCCAGCACCCTACATAACAGGTTTCTTCACTCTGGGGCCAACGTCCTGACTTTC

J: TRBJ1-2
size: -
V: TRBV7-9
D: -
CDR3: CASSLEPVYGYTF
DNA: TGTGCCAGCAGCTTAGAGCCCGTATATGGCTACACCTTC